This T cell receptor (beta chain) was recovered during a study of beta chain features in type 1 diabetes. Study observations and caveats: Type 1 diabetes patients had moderately but significantly shorter TCRB CDR3s in all four CD4+ subsets. Sequencing used cDNA, and cells with high TCR expression could therefore be over-represented.

Notes on this clone: Its antigen is currently unknown.

Expressed TCRB transcripts got sequenced, as all isolated RNA was reverse transcribed. TCRdb's table, derived via immunoSEQ multiplex PCR, lists solely in-frame clones and lacks some. The top ten hold under 0.6% of the sample, which has about 160,000 clones, around 7.9% seen once. Every donor had blood drawn once into heparin, around 120 mL on average. A CD45RO/CCR7/CD25/CD127/CD95/CD27 panel sorted naive, central memory, regulatory and stem cell-like memory CD4+ cells. V lost 2 bases and J lost 4; bases outside the gene matches: 6. The CDR3 loop spans 17 amino acids. Germline V gene lookup returns CDR1 SGHNT and CDR2 YYREEE (reference sequence).

This chain connects TRBV5-4 to TRBJ2-1, with 13 bases that match TRBD2. This clonotype originated in a man younger than 30 with type 1 diabetes. The specimen was central memory CD4+ T cells from blood. CDR3 in amino acids: CASSLIGLAGVYNEQFF. In DNA form, the CDR3 reads TGTGCCAGCAGCTTAATTGGACTAGCGGGGGTGTACAATGAGCAGTTCTTC.